One sample yielded the 28 T cell receptor beta chains listed below, sequenced in a study of blood T cell repertoires in COVID-19. The table came from immunoSEQ multiplex PCR; TCRdb's copy has only in-frame clones and leaves some out. The sample lists 210,000 or so clones; more than 80% were seen once. Sample: peripheral blood. The receptors derive from a woman older than 75 with COVID-19, enrolled during active disease.

The V and J genes are TRBV29-1 and TRBJ2-2, with no clear D. The germline CDR1 and CDR2 sequences are SQVTM and ANQGSEA. Trimming took off 5 bases at V and 5 bases at J, with 9 bases between the two ends. The CDR3 extends over 12 amino acids. The CDR3 loop reads CSVTRGTGELFF. CDR3 coding DNA: TGCAGCGTTACAAGAGGAACCGGGGAGCTGTTTTTT.

The chain carries TRBV3-1 (or the pseudogene TRBV3-2) and TRBJ2-7, with D possibly being TRBD2 (6 bases). Trimming shortened V by 3 bases and J by 6 bases, and 12 bases separated the two germline ends. The length of the CDR3 is 13 residues. Germline V lookup: CDR1 LGHDT, CDR2 YNNKEL (reference sequence). The CDR3 spells CASSQTPSVEQYF. CDR3 in DNA: TGTGCCAGCAGCCAGACACCTAGCGTCGAGCAGTACTTC.

The V and J genes are TRBV6-5 and TRBJ2-7, with TRBD1 as a possible D gene (6 bases). Germline CDR1 MNHEY, CDR2 SVGAGI. Trimming stripped 7 bases from V and 3 bases from J, with 10 bases between. The CDR3 spans 12 residues. This CDR3 reads CASTGQGYEQYF. CDR3 in DNA: TGTGCCAGCACGGGACAAGGCTACGAGCAGTACTTC.

The chain uses TRBV29-1 and TRBJ2-3, with TRBD2 as a possible D gene (5 bases). Germline-derived CDR1 and CDR2 are SQVTM and ANQGSEA. The CDR3 is made up of 12 amino acids. Trimming left V 7 bases short and J 6 bases short, with 14 bases between. CDR3 residues: CSGRTPKDTQYF. The CDR3 nucleotides are TGCAGCGGACGGACTCCGAAGGATACGCAGTATTTT.

This chain connects TRBV9 to TRBJ2-1; 7 bases are shared with TRBD1. The CDR3 runs 15 residues. After removal of 5 bases from V and 8 bases from J, the junction contained 13 bases not matched to a gene. Germline V gives CDR1 SGDLS, CDR2 YYNGEE. The CDR3 DNA sequence: TGTGCCAGCAGGGCTTCGACAGGGATGCACGATGAGCAGTTCTTC. Translating it yields CASRASTGMHDEQFF.

The V call is TRBV15, the J call TRBJ2-3; tentatively, D is TRBD1 (6 bases). The V end was cut by 3 bases, the J end by 4 bases, with 14 bases between. Per the germline V gene, CDR1 is LNHNV and CDR2 is YYDKDF (reference sequence). CDR3 size: 15 residues. CDR3 DNA sequence: TGTGCCACCAGCAGGGACAGCGGCCGAGCAGATACGCAGTATTTT. Protein: CATSRDSGRADTQYF.

The chain is built from TRBV5-6 and TRBJ2-5; the match to TRBD2 covers 9 bases. The junction had 6 bases not matched to a gene; V was cut back by 4 bases and J by 2 bases. Germline CDR1 reads SGHDT; CDR2 reads YYEEEE. This CDR3 is 15 amino acids long. The CDR3 region is CASSPGGGGQETQYF. The CDR3 nucleotides read TGTGCCAGCAGCCCCGGCGGGGGGGGACAAGAGACCCAGTACTTC.

The chain couples TRBV4-1 to TRBJ1-5; 9 bases are shared with TRBD1. Germline values: CDR1 MGHRA, CDR2 YSYEKL. There are 18 residues in the CDR3. V gave up 3 bases and J gave up 8 bases; unmatched junction bases: 17. CDR3 sequence reads: CASSQSSWDRQGEKPQHF. The CDR3 DNA sequence: TGCGCCAGCAGCCAGTCTTCGTGGGATAGACAGGGGGAGAAGCCCCAGCATTTT.

The rearrangement joins TRBV19 to TRBJ1-6; possible D gene TRBD1, 6 bases. Germline CDR1 reads LNHDA; CDR2 reads SQIVND (reference sequence). The CDR3 is 15 residues long. The V end lost 5 bases, the J end lost 9 bases, and 17 bases lay between the germline ends. CDR3 sequence reads: CASSETWDNSSPLHF. CDR3 nucleotides: TGTGCCAGTAGTGAAACTTGGGACAACTCTTCACCCCTCCACTTT.

The chain joins TRBV29-1 to TRBJ1-1; no firm D call. V was pared by 7 bases and J by 4 bases, with 13 bases between. Germline-derived CDR1 and CDR2 are SQVTM and ANQGSEA. The length of the CDR3 is 12 residues. The CDR3 bases are TGCAGCGGGAGGGCGGCTGGCACTGAAGCTTTCTTT. It is translated as CSGRAAGTEAFF.

This chain links TRBV3-1 (or the pseudogene TRBV3-2) with TRBJ1-5; tentatively, D is TRBD1 (5 bases). The CDR3 is 14 residues long. Germline-derived CDR1 and CDR2 are LGHDT and YNNKEL (reference sequence). The V end lost 1 base, the J end lost 6 bases, and 10 bases lay between the germline ends. The CDR3 here is CASSQAGGAQPQHF. CDR3 nucleotide sequence: TGTGCCAGCAGCCAAGCGGGGGGAGCTCAGCCCCAGCATTTT.

The chain uses TRBV5-1 and TRBJ2-5; 8 nucleotides match TRBD1. Germline lookup yields CDR1 SGHRS and CDR2 YFSETQ. V lost 2 bases and J lost 5; bases outside the gene matches: 11. CDR3 size: 16 residues. The CDR3 here is CASSFFGQGGRETQYF. The CDR3 DNA reads TGCGCCAGCAGCTTTTTTGGACAGGGAGGTCGGGAGACCCAGTACTTC.

The chain has TRBV3-1 (or the pseudogene TRBV3-2) and TRBJ1-6; D remains unclear. Trimming removed 1 base at V and 6 bases at J, with 4 bases between. The CDR3 length is 13 residues. Germline-derived CDR1 and CDR2 are LGHDT and YNNKEL (reference sequence). The CDR3 loop is CASSQAGNSPLHF. The CDR3 coding sequence is TGTGCCAGCAGCCAAGCAGGTAATTCACCCCTCCACTTT.

The gene calls are TRBV11-3 and TRBJ2-7, with 9 bases fitting TRBD1. Germline CDR1 SGHNT, CDR2 YENEEA. This CDR3 has 15 amino acids. Losses at the gene ends were 5 bases for V and 3 bases for J; bases not matched to a gene: 8. The CDR3 region has the DNA TGTGCCAGCAGCGACAGCGGGACAGGGCGCTACGAGCAGTACTTC. Translation: CASSDSGTGRYEQYF. Combining the CDR3 with reference TRBV11-3 and TRBJ2-7 gives the whole variable domain EAGVVQSPRYKIIEKKQPVAFWCNPISGHNTLYWYLQNLGQGPELLIRYENEEAVDDSQLPKDRFSAERLKGVDSTLKIQPAELGDSAVYLCASSDSGTGRYEQYFGPGTRLTVT.

This clone was counted once. CDR3 sequence reads: CASSLTGTAGYTF. CDR3 nucleotide sequence: TGCGCCAGCAGCTTGACAGGGACGGCGGGCTACACCTTC. The chain links TRBV5-1 to TRBJ1-2; TRBD1 is a possible D gene (6 bases). V lost 1 base to trimming and J lost 8 bases, with 12 bases between them. CDR1 is SGHRS, CDR2 YFSETQ, per germline. The CDR3 runs 13 residues. The complete variable domain, with remaining parts taken from reference TRBV5-1 and TRBJ1-2, reads KAGVTQTPRYLIKTRGQQVTLSCSPISGHRSVSWYQQTPGQGLQFLFEYFSETQRNKGNFPGRFSGRQFSNSRSEMNVSTLELGDSALYLCASSLTGTAGYTFGSGTRLTVV.

V gene TRBV5-5 combines with J gene TRBJ2-1; 10 bases line up with TRBD2. V trimming: 4 bases; J trimming: 4 bases; junction bases outside the gene matches: 5. Germline CDR1 is SGHKS and CDR2 is YYEKEE (reference sequence). The CDR3 totals 15 residues. CDR3 sequence reads: CASSAGTSEYNEQFF. The CDR3 DNA reads as TGTGCCAGCAGCGCTGGGACTAGCGAGTACAATGAGCAGTTCTTC.

This chain connects TRBV19 to TRBJ1-4, with D possibly being TRBD1 (6 bases). With 6 bases removed from V and 0 bases from J, the gap between germline ends came to 8 bases. The CDR3 extends over 14 amino acids. Per the germline V gene, CDR1 is LNHDA and CDR2 is SQIVND (reference sequence). CDR3 nucleotides: TGTGCCAGTAGCCACAGGGCAACTAATGAAAAACTGTTTTTT. It specifies CASSHRATNEKLFF.

There are a few counts of this clone. This chain joins TRBV5-5 and TRBJ2-7; 8 nucleotides match TRBD2. The CDR3 has 15 amino acids. Germline values: CDR1 SGHKS, CDR2 YYEKEE (reference sequence). The ends lost 4 bases at V and 1 base at J; junction bases unmatched: 7. In DNA form, the CDR3 reads TGTGCCAGCAGCACGGGGGGGCTAGGTTCCTACGAGCAGTACTTC. Protein product: CASSTGGLGSYEQYF.

This chain links TRBV7-2 with TRBJ1-5, with TRBD1 as a possible D gene (6 bases). CDR3 size: 13 residues. Germline CDR1 SGHTA, CDR2 FQGNSA. Trimming left V 4 bases short and J 5 bases short, with 9 bases between. The CDR3 coding sequence is TGTGCCAGCAGCTCGCACAGGGATCAGCCCCAGCATTTT. Translating it yields CASSSHRDQPQHF. Using reference TRBV7-2 and TRBJ1-5 for the parts outside the CDR3, the full variable domain is GAGVSQSPSNKVTEKGKDVELRCDPISGHTALYWYRQSLGQGLEFLIYFQGNSAPDKSGLPSDRFSAERTGGSVSTLTIQRTQQEDSAVYLCASSSHRDQPQHFGDGTRLSIL.

V usage is TRBV7-3 and J usage is TRBJ1-3, with no clear D. With 6 bases removed from V and 0 bases from J, the gap between germline ends came to 6 bases. The CDR3 contains 13 residues. Germline V CDR1 and CDR2: SGHTA, FQGTGA. The CDR3 sequence: CASSSSSGNTIYF. DNA of the CDR3: TGTGCCAGCAGTTCGAGCTCTGGAAACACCATATATTTT.

The chain couples TRBV19 to TRBJ2-7; TRBD1 agrees at 7 bases. This CDR3 comprises 13 residues. V dropped 3 bases and J dropped 7; count of bases not matched to a gene: 6. Germline V CDR1 and CDR2: LNHDA, SQIVND (reference sequence). The CDR3 region is CASSIGDSKEQYF. CDR3 DNA: TGTGCCAGTAGTATCGGGGACAGCAAGGAGCAGTACTTC.

The chain carries TRBV5-8 and TRBJ1-6; D unresolved. From germline, CDR1 is SGHTS and CDR2 YDEGEE. This CDR3 spans 12 amino acids. V lost 2 bases to trimming and J lost 11 bases, with 8 bases between them. The CDR3, as DNA: TGTGCCAGCAGCTTTCGAGCAACACCCCTCCACTTT. This gives the protein CASSFRATPLHF.

The V and J genes are TRBV20-1 and TRBJ1-5; D call uncertain. Per the germline V gene, CDR1 is DFQATT and CDR2 is SNEGSKA (reference sequence). The CDR3 sequence is 16 residues long. The ends were cut back, 6 bases at V and 7 bases at J, with 25 bases in the middle. In DNA, the CDR3 is TGCAGTGCCAGTCGGGAGACGGCTACGGGTGAGCAGCCCCAGCATTTT. Translating gives CSASRETATGEQPQHF.

This chain uses TRBV25-1 with TRBJ1-6; D gene uncertain. This CDR3 has 14 residues. CDR1 is MGHDK and CDR2 is SYGVNS in the germline V gene. The V gene lost 8 bases and the J gene lost 0 bases, with 8 bases spanning the gap. The CDR3 nucleotides are TGTGCCAGCGCGGCGAGCTCCTATAATTCACCCCTCCACTTT. This gives the protein CASAASSYNSPLHF.

In regard to this clone: One end of the junction fails to match germline, which may point to a read error. The chain joins TRBV3-1 (or the pseudogene TRBV3-2) to TRBJ2-3, with 8 bases that match TRBD2. The CDR3 loop spans 14 amino acids. Germline V gene sequence: CDR1 LGHDT, CDR2 YNNKEL (reference sequence). This chain's CDR3 is CASSQVGLAGSDSF. In nucleotides, the CDR3 is TGTGCCAGCAGCCAAGTGGGGTTAGCGGGATCTGATTCTTTT.

The chain couples TRBV4-2 to TRBJ1-2, with 10 bases matching TRBD1. Germline V gives CDR1 LGHNA, CDR2 YNFKEQ. The CDR3 runs to 16 residues. With V trimmed by 4 bases and J by 3 bases, 8 bases remained unmatched. CDR3 residues: CASSPDRGDIYYGYTF. The CDR3 nucleotides are TGTGCCAGCAGCCCGGACAGGGGGGATATTTACTATGGCTACACCTTC.

The chain is built from TRBV6-6 and TRBJ1-1, with 7 bases aligning to TRBD1. The V and J ends lost 5 bases and 11 bases, in that order; junction bases with no gene match: 8. This CDR3 has 12 amino acids. Germline CDR1 and CDR2: MNHNY and SVGAGI (reference sequence). In DNA, the CDR3 is TGTGCCAGCAGTCGAGACAGGGATTGGGCTTTCTTT. This gives the protein CASSRDRDWAFF.

V and J are TRBV21-1 and TRBJ1-2; TRBD1 is the table's D call, not checked against the DNA. TRBV21-1 represents a pseudogene. CDR3 size: 14 residues. The CDR3 DNA sequence: TGTGCCAGCAGCGTCCGGGACAGGGACTATGGCTACACCTTC. This encodes CASSVRDRDYGYTF.